This TCR beta chain was documented in a study of identifying expanded T cells in peripheral blood. Overall study findings and caveats: Approximately two-week clone count variance significantly increased as total template count grew. Technical replicates showed approximately 1.2 changed clones; roughly two weeks around 15; four weeks 19.

This CDR3 contains 16 residues. Germline trimming cut 0 bases from V and 2 bases from J; bases unmatched to any gene: 4. The germline CDR1 and CDR2 sequences are SGHRS and YFSETQ. The repertoire was sequenced with immunoSEQ multiplex PCR; TCRdb's copy has only in-frame clones and lacks some. The sample yields about 90,000 clones, about 86% seen once. Collection occurred without any documented infections or immune events in donors. This clone has only a few counts. Its target is not known. Sequences were obtained from blood. The chain carries TRBV5-1 and TRBJ2-1, with 8 bases fitting TRBD2. The source of this sequence is a person between 18 and 75 years old in good health. The CDR3 spells CASSLGQRGPYNEQFF. Written as DNA, the CDR3 is TGCGCCAGCAGCTTGGGCCAGCGGGGGCCCTACAATGAGCAGTTCTTC.